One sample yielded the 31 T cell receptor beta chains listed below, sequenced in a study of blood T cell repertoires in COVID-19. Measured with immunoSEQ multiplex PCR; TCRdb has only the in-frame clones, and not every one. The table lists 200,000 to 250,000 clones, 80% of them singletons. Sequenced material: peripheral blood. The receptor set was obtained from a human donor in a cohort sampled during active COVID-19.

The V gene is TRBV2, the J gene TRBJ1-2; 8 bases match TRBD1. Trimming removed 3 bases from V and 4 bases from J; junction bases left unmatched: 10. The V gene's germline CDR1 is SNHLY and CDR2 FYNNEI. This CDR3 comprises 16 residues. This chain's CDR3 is CASSDVIQGEVYGYTF. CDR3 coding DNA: TGTGCCAGCAGTGACGTAATACAGGGGGAGGTCTATGGCTACACCTTC.

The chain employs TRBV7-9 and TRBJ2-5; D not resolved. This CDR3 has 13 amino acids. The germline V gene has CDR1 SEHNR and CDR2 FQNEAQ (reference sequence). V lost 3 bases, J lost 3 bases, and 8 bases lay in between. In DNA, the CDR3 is TGTGCCAGCAGCTTTAACGGAGAAGAGACCCAGTACTTC. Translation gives CASSFNGEETQYF.

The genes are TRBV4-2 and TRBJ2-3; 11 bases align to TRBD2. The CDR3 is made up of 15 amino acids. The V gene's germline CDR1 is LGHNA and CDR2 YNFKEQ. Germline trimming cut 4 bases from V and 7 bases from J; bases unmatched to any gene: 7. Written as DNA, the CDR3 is TGTGCCAGCAGCCCCCTAGCGGGAGGAAAACATACGCAGTATTTT. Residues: CASSPLAGGKHTQYF.

The CDR3 nucleotides read TGTGCCAGCAGTTACACGGGGGGGCAAGAGACCCAGTACTTC. This translates into CASSYTGGQETQYF. The rearrangement uses TRBV6-5 and TRBJ2-5, with 8 bases aligning to TRBD2. The CDR3 has 14 residues. Trimming removed 2 bases from V and 2 bases from J; junction bases left unmatched: 1. Per the germline V gene, CDR1 is MNHEY and CDR2 is SVGAGI.

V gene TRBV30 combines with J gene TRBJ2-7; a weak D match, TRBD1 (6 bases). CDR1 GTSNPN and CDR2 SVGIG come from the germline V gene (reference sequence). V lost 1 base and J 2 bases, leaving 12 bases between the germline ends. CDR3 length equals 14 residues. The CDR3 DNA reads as TGTGCCTGGAGTGCAGAGACAGGTCCCTACGAGCAGTACTTC. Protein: CAWSAETGPYEQYF.

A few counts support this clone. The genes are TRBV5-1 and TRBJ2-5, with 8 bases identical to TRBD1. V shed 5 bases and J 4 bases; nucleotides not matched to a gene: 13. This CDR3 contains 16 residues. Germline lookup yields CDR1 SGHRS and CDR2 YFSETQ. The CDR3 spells CASSFGSGQAGETQYF. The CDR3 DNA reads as TGCGCCAGCAGTTTCGGTTCGGGACAGGCCGGAGAGACCCAGTACTTC.

The CDR3 nucleotides are TGTGCCAGCTCACCATCCAAGCGAGAGCCGGAGTACTTC. Translated: CASSPSKREPEYF. The genes are TRBV18 and TRBJ2-5, with unresolved D. V was clipped by 2 bases and J by 12 bases, with 16 bases between them. Per the germline V gene, CDR1 is KGHSH and CDR2 is LQKENI. The CDR3 spans 13 residues.

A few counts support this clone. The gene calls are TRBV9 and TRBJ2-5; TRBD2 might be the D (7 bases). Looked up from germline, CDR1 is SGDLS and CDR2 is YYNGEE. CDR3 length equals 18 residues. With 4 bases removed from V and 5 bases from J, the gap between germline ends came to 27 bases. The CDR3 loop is CASSLSQGGGALSETQYF. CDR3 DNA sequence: TGTGCCAGCAGCTTATCCCAAGGAGGGGGGGCTCTGAGCGAGACCCAGTACTTC.

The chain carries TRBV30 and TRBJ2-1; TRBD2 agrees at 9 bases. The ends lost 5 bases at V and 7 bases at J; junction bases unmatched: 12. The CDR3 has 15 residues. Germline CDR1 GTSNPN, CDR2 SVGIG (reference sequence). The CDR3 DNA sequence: TGTGCCTGGGCGGGAACAGCGGGGGGCTTGAATGAGCAGTTCTTC. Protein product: CAWAGTAGGLNEQFF.

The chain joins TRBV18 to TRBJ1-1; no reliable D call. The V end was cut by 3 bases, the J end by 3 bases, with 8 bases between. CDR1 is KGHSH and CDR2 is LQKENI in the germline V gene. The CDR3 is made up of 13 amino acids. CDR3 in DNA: TGTGCCAGCTCACCGGAGAGGTACACTGAAGCTTTCTTT. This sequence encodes CASSPERYTEAFF.

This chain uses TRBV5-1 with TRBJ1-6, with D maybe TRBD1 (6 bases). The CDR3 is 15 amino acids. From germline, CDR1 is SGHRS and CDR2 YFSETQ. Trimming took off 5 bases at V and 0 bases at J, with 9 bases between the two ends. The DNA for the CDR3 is TGCGCCAGCAGAGACAGGAGCTCCTATAATTCACCCCTCCACTTT. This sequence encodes CASRDRSSYNSPLHF.

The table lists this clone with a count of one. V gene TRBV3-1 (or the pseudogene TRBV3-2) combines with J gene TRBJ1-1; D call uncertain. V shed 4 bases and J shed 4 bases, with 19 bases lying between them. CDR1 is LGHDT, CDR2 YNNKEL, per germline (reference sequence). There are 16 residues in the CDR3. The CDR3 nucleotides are TGTGCCAGCAGCCTCGGGGATAACTCGGCGGGCACTGAAGCTTTCTTT. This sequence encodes CASSLGDNSAGTEAFF.

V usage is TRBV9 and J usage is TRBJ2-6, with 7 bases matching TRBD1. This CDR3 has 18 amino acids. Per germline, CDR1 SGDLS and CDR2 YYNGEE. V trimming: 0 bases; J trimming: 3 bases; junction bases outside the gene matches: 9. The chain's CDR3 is CASSVGRGGGFGANVLTF. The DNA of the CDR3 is TGTGCCAGCAGCGTAGGTCGAGGGGGCGGATTTGGGGCCAACGTCCTGACTTTC.

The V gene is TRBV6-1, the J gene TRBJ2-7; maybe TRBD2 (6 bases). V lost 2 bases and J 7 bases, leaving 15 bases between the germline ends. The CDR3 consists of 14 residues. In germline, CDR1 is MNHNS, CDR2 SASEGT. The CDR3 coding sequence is TGTGCCAGCAGTGAACGAAGGGACGGGGGTGAGCAGTACTTC. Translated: CASSERRDGGEQYF.

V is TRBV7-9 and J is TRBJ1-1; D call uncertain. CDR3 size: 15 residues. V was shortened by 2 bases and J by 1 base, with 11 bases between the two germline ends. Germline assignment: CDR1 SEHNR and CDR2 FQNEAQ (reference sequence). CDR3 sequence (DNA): TGTGCCAGCAGCTTAATCAAATCCGGGAACACTGAAGCTTTCTTT. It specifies CASSLIKSGNTEAFF.

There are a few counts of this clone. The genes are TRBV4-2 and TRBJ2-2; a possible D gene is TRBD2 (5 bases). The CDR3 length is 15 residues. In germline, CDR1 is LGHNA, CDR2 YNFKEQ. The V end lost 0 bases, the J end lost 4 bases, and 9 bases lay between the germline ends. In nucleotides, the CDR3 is TGTGCCAGCAGCCAAGAAGGGCTAGCCACCGGGGAGCTGTTTTTT. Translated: CASSQEGLATGELFF.

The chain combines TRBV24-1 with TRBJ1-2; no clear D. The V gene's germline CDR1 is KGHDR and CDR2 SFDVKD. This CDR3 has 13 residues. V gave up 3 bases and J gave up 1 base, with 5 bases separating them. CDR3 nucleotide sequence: TGTGCCACCAGTGATCCCAATAACTATGGCTACACCTTC. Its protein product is CATSDPNNYGYTF.

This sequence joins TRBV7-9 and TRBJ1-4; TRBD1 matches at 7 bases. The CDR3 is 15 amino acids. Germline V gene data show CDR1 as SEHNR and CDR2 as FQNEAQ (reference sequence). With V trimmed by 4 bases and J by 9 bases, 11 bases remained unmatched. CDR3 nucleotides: TGTGCCAGCAGCTCCCGGGACAGTGGATTTCAAAAACTGTTTTTT. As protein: CASSSRDSGFQKLFF. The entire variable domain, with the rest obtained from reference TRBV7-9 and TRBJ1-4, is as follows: DTGVSQNPRHKITKRGQNVTFRCDPISEHNRLYWYRQTLGQGPEFLTYFQNEAQLEKSRLLSDRFSAERPKGSFSTLEIQRTEQGDSAMYLCASSSRDSGFQKLFFGSGTQLSVL.

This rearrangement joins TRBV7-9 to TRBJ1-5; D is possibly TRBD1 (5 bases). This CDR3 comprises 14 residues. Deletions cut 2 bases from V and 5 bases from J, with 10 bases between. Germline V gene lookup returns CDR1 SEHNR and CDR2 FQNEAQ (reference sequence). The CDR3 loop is CASSLISGDQPQHF. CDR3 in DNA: TGTGCCAGCAGCTTAATATCGGGGGATCAGCCCCAGCATTTT.

The CDR3 spells CASSLAGLSGANVLTF. The CDR3 DNA follows: TGCGCCAGCAGCCTCGCAGGGTTGTCTGGGGCCAACGTCCTGACTTTC. The chain carries TRBV4-3 and TRBJ2-6; tentatively, D is TRBD1 (5 bases). The CDR3 is made up of 16 amino acids. The V end lost 4 bases, the J end lost 1 base, and 11 bases lay between the germline ends. CDR1 is LGHNA, CDR2 YSLEER, per germline.

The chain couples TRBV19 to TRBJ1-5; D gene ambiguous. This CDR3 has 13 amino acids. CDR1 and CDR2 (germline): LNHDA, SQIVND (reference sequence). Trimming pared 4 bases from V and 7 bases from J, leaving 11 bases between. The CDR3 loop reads CASSRRSGQPQHF. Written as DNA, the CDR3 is TGTGCCAGTAGTAGGCGGAGTGGACAGCCCCAGCATTTT.

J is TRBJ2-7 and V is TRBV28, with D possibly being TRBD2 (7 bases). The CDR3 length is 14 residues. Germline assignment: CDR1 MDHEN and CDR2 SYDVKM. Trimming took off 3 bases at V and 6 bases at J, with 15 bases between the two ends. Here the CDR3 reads CASSLVGGGLEQYF. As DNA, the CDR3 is TGTGCCAGCAGTTTGGTGGGAGGGGGGCTCGAGCAGTACTTC. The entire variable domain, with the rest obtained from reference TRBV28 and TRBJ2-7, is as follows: DVKVTQSSRYLVKRTGEKVFLECVQDMDHENMFWYRQDPGLGLRLIYFSYDVKMKEKGDIPEGYSVSREKKERFSLILESASTNQTSMYLCASSLVGGGLEQYFGPGTRLTVT.

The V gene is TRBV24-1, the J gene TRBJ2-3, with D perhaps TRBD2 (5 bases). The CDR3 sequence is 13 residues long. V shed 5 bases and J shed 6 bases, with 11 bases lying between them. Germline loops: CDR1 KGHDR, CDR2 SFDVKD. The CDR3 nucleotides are TGTGCCACCAGTGGCCTTACTAGGGATACGCAGTATTTT. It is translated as CATSGLTRDTQYF.

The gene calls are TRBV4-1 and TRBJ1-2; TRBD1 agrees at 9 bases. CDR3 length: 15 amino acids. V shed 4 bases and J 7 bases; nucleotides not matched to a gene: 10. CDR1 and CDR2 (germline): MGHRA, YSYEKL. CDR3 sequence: CASSPTGGSLGGYTF. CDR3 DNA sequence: TGCGCCAGCAGCCCAACAGGGGGCTCTTTGGGTGGCTACACCTTC.

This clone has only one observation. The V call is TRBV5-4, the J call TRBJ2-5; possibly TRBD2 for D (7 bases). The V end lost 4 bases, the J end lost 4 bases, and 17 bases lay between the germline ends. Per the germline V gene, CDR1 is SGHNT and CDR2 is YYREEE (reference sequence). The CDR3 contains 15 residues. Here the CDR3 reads CASSRREGGPETQYF. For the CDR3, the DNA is TGTGCCAGCAGCCGTAGGGAGGGGGGGCCAGAGACCCAGTACTTC.

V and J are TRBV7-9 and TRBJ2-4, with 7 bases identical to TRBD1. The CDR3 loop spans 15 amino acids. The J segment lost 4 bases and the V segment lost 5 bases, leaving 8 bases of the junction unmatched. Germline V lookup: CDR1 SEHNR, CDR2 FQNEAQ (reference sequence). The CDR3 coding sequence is TGTGCCAGCAGCCCAACCGGGACAGTGAAAAACATTCAGTACTTC. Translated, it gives CASSPTGTVKNIQYF.

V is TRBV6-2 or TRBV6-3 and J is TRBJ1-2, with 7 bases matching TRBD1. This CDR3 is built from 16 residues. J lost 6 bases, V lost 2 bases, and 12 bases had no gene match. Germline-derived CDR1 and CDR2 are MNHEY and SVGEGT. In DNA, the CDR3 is TGTGCCAGCAGTTACCCACTGACAGGGCTAGAAGATGGCTACACCTTC. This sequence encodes CASSYPLTGLEDGYTF.

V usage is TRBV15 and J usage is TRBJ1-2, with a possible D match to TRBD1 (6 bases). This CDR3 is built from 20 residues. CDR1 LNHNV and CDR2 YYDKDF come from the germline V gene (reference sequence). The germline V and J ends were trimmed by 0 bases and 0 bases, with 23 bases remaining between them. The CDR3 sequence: CATSRDWTDRSFPSNYGYTF. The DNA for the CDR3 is TGTGCCACCAGCAGAGATTGGACCGACAGGTCCTTCCCTTCTAACTATGGCTACACCTTC.

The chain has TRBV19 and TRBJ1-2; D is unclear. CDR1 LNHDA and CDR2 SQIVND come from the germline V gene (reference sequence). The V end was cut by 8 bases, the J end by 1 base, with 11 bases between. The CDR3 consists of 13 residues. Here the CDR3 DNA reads TGTGCCAGTGGAAGCCAGGTTAACTATGGCTACACCTTC. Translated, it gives CASGSQVNYGYTF.

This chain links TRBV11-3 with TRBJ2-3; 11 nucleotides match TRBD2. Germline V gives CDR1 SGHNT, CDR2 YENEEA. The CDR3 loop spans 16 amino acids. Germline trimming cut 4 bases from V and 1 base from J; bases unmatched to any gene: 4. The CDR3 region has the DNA TGTGCCAGCAGCTCTGGGACTAGCGGTCGCACAGATACGCAGTATTTT. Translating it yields CASSSGTSGRTDTQYF. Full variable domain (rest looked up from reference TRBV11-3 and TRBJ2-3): EAGVVQSPRYKIIEKKQPVAFWCNPISGHNTLYWYLQNLGQGPELLIRYENEEAVDDSQLPKDRFSAERLKGVDSTLKIQPAELGDSAVYLCASSSGTSGRTDTQYFGPGTRLTVL.

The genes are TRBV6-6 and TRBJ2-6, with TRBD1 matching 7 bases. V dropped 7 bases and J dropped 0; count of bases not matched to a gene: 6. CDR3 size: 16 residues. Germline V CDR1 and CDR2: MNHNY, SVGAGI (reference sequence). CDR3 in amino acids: CASTMTGYSGANVLTF. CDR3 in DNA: TGTGCCAGCACCATGACAGGGTACTCTGGGGCCAACGTCCTGACTTTC.